This TCR beta chain was documented in a study of blood T cell repertoires in COVID-19. Study summary: PBMCs, B-cell-depleted T cells, or T cells provided the cDNA or gDNA that made up the material.

Germline-derived CDR1 and CDR2 are LGHDT and YNNKEL (reference sequence). The V segment lost 4 bases and the J segment 1 base; nucleotides outside the gene matches: 1. This CDR3 is built from 14 residues. Participant-reported clinical history was the basis for cohort assignment. TCRdb's copy holds only in-frame clones and misses some; the assay was immunoSEQ multiplex PCR. The table includes some 300,000 clones, 88% detected once. The receptor was isolated from a woman in her twenties or thirties who had recovered from COVID-19. Sequenced sample: PBMCs or T cells enriched from blood (not recorded which). V usage is TRBV3-1 (or the pseudogene TRBV3-2) and J usage is TRBJ1-1, with 9 bases matching TRBD1. The CDR3 here is CASSLGQGNTEAFF. The CDR3 DNA sequence: TGTGCCAGCAGCCTGGGACAGGGGAACACTGAAGCTTTCTTT.